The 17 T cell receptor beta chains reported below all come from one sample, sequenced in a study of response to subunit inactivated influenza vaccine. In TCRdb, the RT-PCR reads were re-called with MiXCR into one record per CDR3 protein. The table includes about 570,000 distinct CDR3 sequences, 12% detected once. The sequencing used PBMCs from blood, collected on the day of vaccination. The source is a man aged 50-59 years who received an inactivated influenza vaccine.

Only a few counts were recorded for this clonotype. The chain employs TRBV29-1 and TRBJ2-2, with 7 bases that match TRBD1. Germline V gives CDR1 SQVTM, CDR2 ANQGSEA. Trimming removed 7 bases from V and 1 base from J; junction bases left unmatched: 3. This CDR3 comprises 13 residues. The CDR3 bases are TGCAGCGCCCACAGGGGGAACACCGGGGAGCTGTTTTTT. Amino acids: CSAHRGNTGELFF.

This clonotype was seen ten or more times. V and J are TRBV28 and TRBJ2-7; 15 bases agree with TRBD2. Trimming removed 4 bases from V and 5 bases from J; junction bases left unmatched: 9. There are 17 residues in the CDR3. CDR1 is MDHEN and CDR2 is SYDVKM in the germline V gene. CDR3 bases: TGTGCCAGCAGTTCGGAATTCGGACTAGCGGGAGGGAACGAGCAGTACTTC. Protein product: CASSSEFGLAGGNEQYF. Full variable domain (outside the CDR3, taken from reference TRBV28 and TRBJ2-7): DVKVTQSSRYLVKRTGEKVFLECVQDMDHENMFWYRQDPGLGLRLIYFSYDVKMKEKGDIPEGYSVSREKKERFSLILESASTNQTSMYLCASSSEFGLAGGNEQYFGPGTRLTVT.

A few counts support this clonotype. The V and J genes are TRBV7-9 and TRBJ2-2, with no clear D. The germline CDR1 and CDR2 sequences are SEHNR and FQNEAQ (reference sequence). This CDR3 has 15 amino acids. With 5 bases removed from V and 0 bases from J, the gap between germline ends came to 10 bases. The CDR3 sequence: CASSIPAANTGELFF. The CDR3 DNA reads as TGTGCCAGCAGCATTCCGGCAGCGAACACCGGGGAGCTGTTTTTT.

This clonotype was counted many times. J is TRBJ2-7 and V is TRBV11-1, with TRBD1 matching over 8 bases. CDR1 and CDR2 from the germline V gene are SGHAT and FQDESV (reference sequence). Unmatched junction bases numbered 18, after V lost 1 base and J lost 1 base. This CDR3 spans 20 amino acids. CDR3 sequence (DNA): TGTGCCAGCAGCTTAGTGATCCAATTAGACAGGGGCTATTATTCCTACGAGCAGTACTTC. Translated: CASSLVIQLDRGYYSYEQYF.

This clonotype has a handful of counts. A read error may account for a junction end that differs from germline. This CDR3 reads CASGLGQLLNEQFF. The CDR3, as DNA: TGTGCCAGCGGTTTGGGACAGCTTCTTAATGAGCAGTTCTTC. The rearrangement joins TRBV12-3 or TRBV12-4 to TRBJ2-1; 7 bases agree with TRBD1. The CDR3 has 14 amino acids.

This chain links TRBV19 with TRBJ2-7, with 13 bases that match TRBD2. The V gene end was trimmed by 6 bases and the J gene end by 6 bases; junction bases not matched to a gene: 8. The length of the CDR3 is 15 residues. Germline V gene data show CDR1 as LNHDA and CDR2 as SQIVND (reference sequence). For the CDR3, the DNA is TGTGCCAGTAGCCCCGGGACTAGCGGGACAACCGAGCAGTACTTC. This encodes CASSPGTSGTTEQYF.

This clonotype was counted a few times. The CDR3 loop reads CSAVIAVNYNEQFF. CDR3 DNA sequence: TGCAGTGCTGTAATAGCGGTAAATTACAATGAGCAGTTCTTC. The chain joins TRBV20-1 to TRBJ2-1; a possible D gene is TRBD2 (6 bases). V was cut by 5 bases and J by 4 bases, with 15 bases left in between. The CDR3 is made up of 14 amino acids. The germline V gene has CDR1 DFQATT and CDR2 SNEGSKA (reference sequence).

CDR3 region: CATSRDQGTYEQYF. The CDR3 bases are TGTGCCACCAGCAGAGATCAGGGAACCTACGAGCAGTACTTC. The chain employs TRBV15 and TRBJ2-7; weak D call: TRBD1 (5 bases). Germline loops: CDR1 LNHNV, CDR2 YYDKDF (reference sequence). Trimming removed 0 bases at V and 2 bases at J, with 8 bases between. The CDR3 totals 14 residues.

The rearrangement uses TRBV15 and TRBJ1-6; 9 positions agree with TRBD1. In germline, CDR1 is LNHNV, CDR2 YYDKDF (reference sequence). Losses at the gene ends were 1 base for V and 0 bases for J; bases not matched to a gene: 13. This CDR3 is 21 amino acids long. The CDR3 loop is CATSRAGGQGDHSSYNSPLHF. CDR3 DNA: TGTGCCACCAGCAGAGCCGGGGGACAGGGCGATCATAGCTCCTATAATTCACCCCTCCACTTT.

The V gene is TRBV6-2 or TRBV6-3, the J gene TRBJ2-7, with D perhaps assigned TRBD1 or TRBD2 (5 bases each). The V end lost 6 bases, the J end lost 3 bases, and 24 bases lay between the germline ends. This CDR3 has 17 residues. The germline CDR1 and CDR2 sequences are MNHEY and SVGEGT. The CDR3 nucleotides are TGTGCCAGCAGATTCCCCGGACGGGGCTTGGAGGACTACGAGCAGTACTTC. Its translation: CASRFPGRGLEDYEQYF.

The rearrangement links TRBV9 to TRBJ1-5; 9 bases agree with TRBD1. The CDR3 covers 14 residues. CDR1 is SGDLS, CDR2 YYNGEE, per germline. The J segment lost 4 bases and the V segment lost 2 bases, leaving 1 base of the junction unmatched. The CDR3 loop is CASSVGQGNQPQHF. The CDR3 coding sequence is TGTGCCAGCAGCGTGGGACAGGGAAATCAGCCCCAGCATTTT.

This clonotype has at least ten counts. The chain's CDR3 is CASRPSMTASYEQYF. The DNA for the CDR3 is TGTGCCAGCAGACCTTCCATGACAGCTTCCTACGAGCAGTACTTC. V gene TRBV6-1 combines with J gene TRBJ2-7; TRBD1 might be the D (5 bases). Trimming left V 6 bases short and J 1 base short, with 16 bases between. This CDR3 region has 15 residues. The V gene's germline CDR1 is MNHNS and CDR2 SASEGT.

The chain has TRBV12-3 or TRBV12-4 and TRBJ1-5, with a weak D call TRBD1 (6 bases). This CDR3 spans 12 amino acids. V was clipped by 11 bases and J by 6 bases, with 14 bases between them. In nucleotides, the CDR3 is TGTGCCTGCGGGGGCAGAGGTCAGCCCCAGCATTTT. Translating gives CACGGRGQPQHF.

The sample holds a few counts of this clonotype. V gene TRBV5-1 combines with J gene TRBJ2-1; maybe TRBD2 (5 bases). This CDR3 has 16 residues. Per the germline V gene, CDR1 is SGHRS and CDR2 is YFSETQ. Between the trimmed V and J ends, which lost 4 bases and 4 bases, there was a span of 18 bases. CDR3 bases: TGCGCCAGCAGCCCTGGCGGAACCCCGGGATACAATGAGCAGTTCTTC. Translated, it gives CASSPGGTPGYNEQFF.

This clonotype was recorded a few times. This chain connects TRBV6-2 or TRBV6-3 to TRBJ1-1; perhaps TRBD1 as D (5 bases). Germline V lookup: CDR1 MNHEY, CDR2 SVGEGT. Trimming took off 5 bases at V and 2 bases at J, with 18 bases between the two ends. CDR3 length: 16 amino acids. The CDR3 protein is CASSRSTGTVNTEAFF. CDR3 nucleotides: TGTGCCAGCAGTCGCTCTACCGGGACGGTTAACACTGAAGCTTTCTTT.

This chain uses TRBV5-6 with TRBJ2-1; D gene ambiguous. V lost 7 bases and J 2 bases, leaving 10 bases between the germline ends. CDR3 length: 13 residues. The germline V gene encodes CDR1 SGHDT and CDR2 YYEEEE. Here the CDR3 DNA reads TGTGCCAGCTCGAAAGGCGCCTACAATGAGCAGTTCTTC. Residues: CASSKGAYNEQFF.

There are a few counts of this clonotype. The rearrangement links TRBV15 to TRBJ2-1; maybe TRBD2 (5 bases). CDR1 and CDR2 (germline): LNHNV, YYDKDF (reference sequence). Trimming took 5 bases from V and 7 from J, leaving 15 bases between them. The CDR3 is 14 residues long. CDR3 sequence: CATSGELDGNEQFF. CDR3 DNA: TGTGCCACCAGCGGGGAGCTCGACGGGAATGAGCAGTTCTTC.